The sequence of this T cell receptor beta chain was determined in a study of cytomegalovirus exposure and HLA in healthy donors. As regards this clone: What it binds is unknown.

The study ran its PCR with 60 Vbeta and 13 Jbeta primers. Profiling relied on immunoSEQ multiplex PCR, and the TCRdb table lists in-frame clones only, not all of them. The sample records some 200,000 clones, approximately 80% being singletons. The study's findings and limits: It was confirmed in vitro that a few of the CMV-associated chains were specific for CMV antigens.

The germline V gene encodes CDR1 SNHLY and CDR2 FYNNEI. The V segment lost 6 bases and the J segment 4 bases; nucleotides outside the gene matches: 9. The CDR3 consists of 14 residues. This receptor was taken from a boy aged 2 to 9 in good health and CMV-seronegative. The sequenced sample was PBMCs. The chain couples TRBV2 to TRBJ2-7; 7 bases map to TRBD1. CDR3 sequence (DNA): TGTGCCAGCAGCAAGGGACAGACTATTTACGAGCAGTACTTC. Residues: CASSKGQTIYEQYF.